This T cell receptor beta chain comes out of a study of blood T cell repertoires in COVID-19. In its sample, this clone was seen a few times. TCRdb's copy holds only in-frame clones and misses some; the assay was immunoSEQ multiplex PCR. The table lists approximately 200,000 clones, about 91% of them singletons. Trimming took 5 bases from V and 3 from J; bases not matched to a gene: 7. This CDR3 comprises 16 residues. Germline values: CDR1 SGHAT, CDR2 FQNNGV. This chain joins TRBV11-2 and TRBJ1-3; 10 nucleotides agree with TRBD1. Sequencing was carried out using peripheral blood. This TCR derives from a man between 18 and 35 years old with active or convalescent COVID-19. CDR3 amino acids: CASSGRDRGFGNTIYF. In DNA form, the CDR3 reads TGTGCCAGCAGCGGTCGGGACAGGGGTTTTGGAAACACCATATATTTT.